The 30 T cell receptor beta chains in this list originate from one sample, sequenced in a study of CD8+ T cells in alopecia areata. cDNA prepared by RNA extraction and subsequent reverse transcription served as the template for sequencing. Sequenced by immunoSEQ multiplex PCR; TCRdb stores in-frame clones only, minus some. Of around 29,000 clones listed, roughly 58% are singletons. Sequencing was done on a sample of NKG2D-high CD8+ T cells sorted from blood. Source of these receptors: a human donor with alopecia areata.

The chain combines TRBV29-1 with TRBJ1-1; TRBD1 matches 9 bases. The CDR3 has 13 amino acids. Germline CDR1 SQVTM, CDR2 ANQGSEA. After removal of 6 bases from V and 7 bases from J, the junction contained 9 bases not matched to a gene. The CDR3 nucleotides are TGCAGCGTATGGGACAGGGTCGAAAATGAAGCTTTCTTT. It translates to CSVWDRVENEAFF.

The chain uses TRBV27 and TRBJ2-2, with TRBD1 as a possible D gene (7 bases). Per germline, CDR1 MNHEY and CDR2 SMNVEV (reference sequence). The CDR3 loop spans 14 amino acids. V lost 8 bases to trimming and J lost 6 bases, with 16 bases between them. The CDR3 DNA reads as TGTGCCAGCGTGGGCAGGGGGGAGGCCGGGGAGCTGTTTTTT. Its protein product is CASVGRGEAGELFF.

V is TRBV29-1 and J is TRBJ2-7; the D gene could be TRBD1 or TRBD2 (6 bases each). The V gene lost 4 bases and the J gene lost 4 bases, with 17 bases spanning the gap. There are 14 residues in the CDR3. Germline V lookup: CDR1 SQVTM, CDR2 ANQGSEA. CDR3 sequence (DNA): TGCAGCGTTGTTCCTATGAGGGGGGCTTACGAGCAGTACTTC. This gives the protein CSVVPMRGAYEQYF.

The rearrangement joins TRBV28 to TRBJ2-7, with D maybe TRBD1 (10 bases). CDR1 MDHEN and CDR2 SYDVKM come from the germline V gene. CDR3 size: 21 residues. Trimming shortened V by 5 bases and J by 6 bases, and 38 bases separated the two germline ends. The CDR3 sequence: CASSGTGAMRLAGALVGEQYF. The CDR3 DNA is TGTGCCAGCAGTGGGACAGGGGCTATGCGATTAGCGGGAGCATTGGTAGGCGAGCAGTACTTC.

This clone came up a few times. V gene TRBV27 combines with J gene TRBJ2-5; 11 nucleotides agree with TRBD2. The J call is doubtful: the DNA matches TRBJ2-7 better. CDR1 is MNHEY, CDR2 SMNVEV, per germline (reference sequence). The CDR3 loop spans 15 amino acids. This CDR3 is CASSSNLAGGNEQYF. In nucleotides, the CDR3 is TGTGCCAGCAGTTCAAACCTAGCGGGAGGAAACGAGCAGTACTTC.

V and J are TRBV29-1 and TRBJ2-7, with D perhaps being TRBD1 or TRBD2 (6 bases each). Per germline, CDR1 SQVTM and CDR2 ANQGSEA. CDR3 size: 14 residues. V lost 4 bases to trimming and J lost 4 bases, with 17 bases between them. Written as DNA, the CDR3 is TGCAGCGTTGTTTCTATGAGGGGGGCTTACGAGCAGTACTTC. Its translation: CSVVSMRGAYEQYF.

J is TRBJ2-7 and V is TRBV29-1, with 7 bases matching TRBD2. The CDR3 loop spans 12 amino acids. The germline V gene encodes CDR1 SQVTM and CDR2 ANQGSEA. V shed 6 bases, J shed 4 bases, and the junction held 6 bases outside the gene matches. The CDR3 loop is CSVWTSQYEQYF. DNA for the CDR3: TGCAGCGTGTGGACTAGTCAGTACGAGCAGTACTTC.

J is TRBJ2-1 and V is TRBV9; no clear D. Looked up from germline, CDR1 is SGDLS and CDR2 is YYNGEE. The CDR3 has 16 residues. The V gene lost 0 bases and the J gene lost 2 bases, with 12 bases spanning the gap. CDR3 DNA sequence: TGTGCCAGCAGCGTAGTACCGACACCTACCTACAATGAGCAGTTCTTC. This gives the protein CASSVVPTPTYNEQFF.

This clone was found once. The CDR3 protein is CASSLIGVDNYEQYF. The CDR3 DNA is TGTGCCAGCAGCTTAATAGGTGTGGACAACTACGAGCAGTACTTC. This sequence joins TRBV7-2 and TRBJ2-7; tentative D call: TRBD1 (5 bases). The germline gives CDR1 SGHTA, CDR2 FQGNSA. The CDR3 consists of 15 residues. Trimming cost V 2 bases and J 3 bases, with 14 bases left between them. The whole variable domain, remainder taken from reference TRBV7-2 and TRBJ2-7, is GAGVSQSPSNKVTEKGKDVELRCDPISGHTALYWYRQSLGQGLEFLIYFQGNSAPDKSGLPSDRFSAERTGGSVSTLTIQRTQQEDSAVYLCASSLIGVDNYEQYFGPGTRLTVT.

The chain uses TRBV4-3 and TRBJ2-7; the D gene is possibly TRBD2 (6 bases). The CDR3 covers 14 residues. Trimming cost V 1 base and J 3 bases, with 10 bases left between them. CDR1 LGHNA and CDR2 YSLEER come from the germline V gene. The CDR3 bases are TGCGCCAGCAGCCAAGGGCGGGGATACTACGAGCAGTACTTC. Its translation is CASSQGRGYYEQYF.

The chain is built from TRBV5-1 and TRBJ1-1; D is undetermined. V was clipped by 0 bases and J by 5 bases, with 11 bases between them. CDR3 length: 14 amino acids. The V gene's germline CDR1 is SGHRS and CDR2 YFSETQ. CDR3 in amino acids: CASSLDGVDTEAFF. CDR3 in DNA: TGCGCCAGCAGCTTGGATGGGGTTGATACTGAAGCTTTCTTT.

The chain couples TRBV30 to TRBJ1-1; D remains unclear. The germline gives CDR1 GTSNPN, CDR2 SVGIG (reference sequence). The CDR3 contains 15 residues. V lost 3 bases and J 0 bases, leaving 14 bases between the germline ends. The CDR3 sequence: CAWRGVGGMNTEAFF. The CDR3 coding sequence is TGTGCCTGGAGAGGAGTAGGCGGAATGAACACTGAAGCTTTCTTT. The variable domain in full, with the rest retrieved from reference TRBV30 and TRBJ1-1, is SQTIHQWPATLVQPVGSPLSLECTVEGTSNPNLYWYRQAAGRGLQLLFYSVGIGQISSEVPQNLSASRPQDRQFILSSKKLLLSDSGFYLCAWRGVGGMNTEAFFGQGTRLTVV.

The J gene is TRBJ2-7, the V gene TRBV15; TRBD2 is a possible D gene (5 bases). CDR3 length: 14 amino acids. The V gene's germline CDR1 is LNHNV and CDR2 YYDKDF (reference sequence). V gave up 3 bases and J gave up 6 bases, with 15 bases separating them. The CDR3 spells CATSSLLGAGEQYF. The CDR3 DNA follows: TGTGCCACCAGCAGTTTACTGGGTGCGGGCGAGCAGTACTTC.

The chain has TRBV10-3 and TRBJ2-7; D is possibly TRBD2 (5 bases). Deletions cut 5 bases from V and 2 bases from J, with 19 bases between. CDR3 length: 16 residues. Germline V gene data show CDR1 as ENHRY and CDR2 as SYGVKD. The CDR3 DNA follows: TGTGCCATCAGTCCAGCCCACGGGAAGAGTCCCTACGAGCAGTACTTC. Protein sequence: CAISPAHGKSPYEQYF.

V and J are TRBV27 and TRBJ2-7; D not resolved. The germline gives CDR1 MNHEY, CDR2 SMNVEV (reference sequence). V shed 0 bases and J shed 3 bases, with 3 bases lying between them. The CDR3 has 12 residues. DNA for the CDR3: TGTGCCAGCAGTTTATCCCTCTACGAGCAGTACTTC. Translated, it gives CASSLSLYEQYF.

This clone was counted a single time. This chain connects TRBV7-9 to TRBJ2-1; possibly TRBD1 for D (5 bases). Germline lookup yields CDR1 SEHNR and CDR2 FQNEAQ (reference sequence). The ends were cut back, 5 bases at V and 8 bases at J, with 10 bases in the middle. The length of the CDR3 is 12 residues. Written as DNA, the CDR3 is TGTGCCAGCAGCGAAGGGGCGGATGAGCAGTTCTTC. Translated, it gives CASSEGADEQFF.

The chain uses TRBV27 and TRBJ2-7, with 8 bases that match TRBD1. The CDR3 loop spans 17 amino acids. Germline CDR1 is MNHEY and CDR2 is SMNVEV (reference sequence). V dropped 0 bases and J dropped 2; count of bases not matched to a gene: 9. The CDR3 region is CASSLSSDGTGTYEQYF. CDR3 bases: TGTGCCAGCAGTTTATCATCGGACGGGACAGGAACCTACGAGCAGTACTTC.

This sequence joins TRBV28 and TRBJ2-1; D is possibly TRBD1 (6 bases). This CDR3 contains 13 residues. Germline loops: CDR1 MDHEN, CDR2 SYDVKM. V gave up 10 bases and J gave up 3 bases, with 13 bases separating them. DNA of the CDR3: TGTGCCACCTGGACAGCAAACTACAATGAGCAGTTCTTC. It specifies CATWTANYNEQFF.

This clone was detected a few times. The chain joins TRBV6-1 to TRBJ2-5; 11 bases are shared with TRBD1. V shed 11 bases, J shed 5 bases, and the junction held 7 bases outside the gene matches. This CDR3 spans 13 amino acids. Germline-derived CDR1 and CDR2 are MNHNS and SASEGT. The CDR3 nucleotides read TGTGCCTCCTGGACAGGGGGCTGGGAGACCCAGTACTTC. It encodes CASWTGGWETQYF.

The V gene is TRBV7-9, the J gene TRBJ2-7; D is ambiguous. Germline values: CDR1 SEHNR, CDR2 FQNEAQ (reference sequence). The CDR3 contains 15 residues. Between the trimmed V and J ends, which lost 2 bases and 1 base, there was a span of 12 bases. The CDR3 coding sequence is TGTGCCAGCAGCTTACTCAGACTCCAATCCTACGAGCAGTACTTC. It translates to CASSLLRLQSYEQYF.

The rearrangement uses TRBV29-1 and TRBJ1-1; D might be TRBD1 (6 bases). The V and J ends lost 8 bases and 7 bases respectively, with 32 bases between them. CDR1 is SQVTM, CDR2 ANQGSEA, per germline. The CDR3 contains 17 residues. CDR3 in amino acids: CSINKVSGARPKGEAFF. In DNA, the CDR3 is TGCAGCATTAACAAGGTCTCGGGGGCGCGTCCTAAAGGTGAAGCTTTCTTT.

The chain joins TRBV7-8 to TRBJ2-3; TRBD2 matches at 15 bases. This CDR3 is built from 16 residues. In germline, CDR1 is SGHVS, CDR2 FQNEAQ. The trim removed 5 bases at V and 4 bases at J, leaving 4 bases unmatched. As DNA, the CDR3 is TGTGCCAGCAGCACGCGGACTAGCGGGGGGGCAGATACGCAGTATTTT. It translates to CASSTRTSGGADTQYF.

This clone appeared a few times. CDR3 sequence: CASRADYLSYNEQFF. In DNA form, the CDR3 reads TGTGCCAGCAGGGCGGACTATTTGTCCTACAATGAGCAGTTCTTC. The J gene is TRBJ2-1, the V gene TRBV2; tentative D call: TRBD2 (6 bases). The CDR3 extends over 15 amino acids. From germline, CDR1 is SNHLY and CDR2 FYNNEI. The V end was cut by 6 bases, the J end by 1 base, with 13 bases between. The whole variable domain, filled in from reference TRBV2 and TRBJ2-1, reads EPEVTQTPSHQVTQMGQEVILRCVPISNHLYFYWYRQILGQKVEFLVSFYNNEISEKSEIFDDQFSVERPDGSNFTLKIRSTKLEDSAMYFCASRADYLSYNEQFFGPGTRLTVL.

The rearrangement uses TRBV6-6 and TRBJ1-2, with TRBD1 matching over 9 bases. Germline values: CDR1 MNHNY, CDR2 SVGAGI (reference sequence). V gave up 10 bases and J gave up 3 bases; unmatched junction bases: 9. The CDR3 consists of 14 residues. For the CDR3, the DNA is TGTGCCACGCGGGACAGGGATTACGACTATGGCTACACCTTC. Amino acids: CATRDRDYDYGYTF.

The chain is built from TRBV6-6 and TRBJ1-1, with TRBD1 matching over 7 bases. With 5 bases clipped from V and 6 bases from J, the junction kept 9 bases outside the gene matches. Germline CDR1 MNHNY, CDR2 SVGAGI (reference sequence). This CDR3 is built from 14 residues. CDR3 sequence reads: CASSNQTGSAEAFF. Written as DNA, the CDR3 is TGTGCCAGCAGTAACCAGACAGGGTCTGCTGAAGCTTTCTTT.

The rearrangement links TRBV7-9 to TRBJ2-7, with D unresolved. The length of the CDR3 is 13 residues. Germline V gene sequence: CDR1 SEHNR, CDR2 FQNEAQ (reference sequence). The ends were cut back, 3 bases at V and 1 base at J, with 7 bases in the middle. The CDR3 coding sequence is TGTGCCAGCAGCTTTATCAGTTCCTACGAGCAGTACTTC. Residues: CASSFISSYEQYF.

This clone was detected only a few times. The CDR3 loop reads CASSLLGGVIKSEQYF. DNA for the CDR3: TGTGCCAGCAGTTTATTGGGAGGGGTGATTAAATCCGAGCAGTACTTC. This chain links TRBV28 with TRBJ2-7, with TRBD2 matching 7 bases. CDR3 length: 16 amino acids. J lost 6 bases, V lost 1 base, and 12 bases had no gene match. The V gene's germline CDR1 is MDHEN and CDR2 SYDVKM.

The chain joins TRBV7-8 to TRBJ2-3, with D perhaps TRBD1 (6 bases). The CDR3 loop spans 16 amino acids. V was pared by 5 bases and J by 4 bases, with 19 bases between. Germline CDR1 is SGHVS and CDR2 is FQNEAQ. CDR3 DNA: TGTGCCAGCAGCCAGCGACAGGATGGACGACCAGATACGCAGTATTTT. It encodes CASSQRQDGRPDTQYF.

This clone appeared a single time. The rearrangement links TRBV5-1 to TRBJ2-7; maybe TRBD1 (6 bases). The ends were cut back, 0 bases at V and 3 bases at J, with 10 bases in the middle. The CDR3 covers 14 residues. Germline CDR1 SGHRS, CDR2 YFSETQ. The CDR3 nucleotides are TGCGCCAGCAGCTTGGGACAGGCTGACTACGAGCAGTACTTC. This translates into CASSLGQADYEQYF.

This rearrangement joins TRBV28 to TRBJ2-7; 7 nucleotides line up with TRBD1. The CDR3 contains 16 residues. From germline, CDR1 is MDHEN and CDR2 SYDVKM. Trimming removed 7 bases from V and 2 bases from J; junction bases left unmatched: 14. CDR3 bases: TGTGCCAGCACCACCCTGTCTTGGACAGGACCCTACGAGCAGTACTTC. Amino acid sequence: CASTTLSWTGPYEQYF.